These 7 T cell receptor beta chains were all obtained from the same sample, sequenced in a study of T cell responses to AZD1222 COVID-19 vaccine. Clones were read by immunoSEQ multiplex PCR, and TCRdb kept only the in-frame ones, dropping some. This table has around 100,000 clones, approximately 91% appearing once. The source was peripheral blood, collected on day 0 of AZD1222 vaccination. All receptors come from an adult in good health.

The chain carries TRBV6-5 and TRBJ2-7; D unclear. This CDR3 contains 15 residues. Trimming stripped 5 bases from V and 6 bases from J, with 20 bases between. Germline lookup yields CDR1 MNHEY and CDR2 SVGAGI. CDR3 sequence reads: CASSHQVIGFGEQYF. The DNA for the CDR3 is TGTGCCAGCAGTCACCAGGTGATCGGGTTTGGCGAGCAGTACTTC.

V usage is TRBV6-1 and J usage is TRBJ2-7, with 11 nucleotides matching TRBD2. The V gene end was trimmed by 4 bases and the J gene end by 7 bases; junction bases not matched to a gene: 6. Germline V gene sequence: CDR1 MNHNS, CDR2 SASEGT. The CDR3 has 14 amino acids. The CDR3: CASSVAGGRLEQYF. CDR3 nucleotide sequence: TGTGCCAGCAGTGTAGCGGGAGGGAGGTTAGAGCAGTACTTC.

The rearrangement uses TRBV27 and TRBJ1-1; the match to TRBD1 covers 11 bases. From germline, CDR1 is MNHEY and CDR2 SMNVEV (reference sequence). CDR3 length: 15 amino acids. With 5 bases clipped from V and 7 bases from J, the junction kept 9 bases outside the gene matches. For the CDR3, the DNA is TGTGCCAGCAGTACCCCGGACAGGGGGCGGCTTGAAGCTTTCTTT. As protein: CASSTPDRGRLEAFF.

This rearrangement joins TRBV5-1 to TRBJ2-5, with 16 positions matching TRBD2. J lost 5 bases, V lost 3 bases, and 7 bases had no gene match. Germline V gene sequence: CDR1 SGHRS, CDR2 YFSETQ. The CDR3 is 17 residues long. The CDR3 DNA follows: TGCGCCAGCAGCTGGGGACTAGCGGGAGGGCCCTCGGAGACCCAGTACTTC. Its translation: CASSWGLAGGPSETQYF.

Remarks on this clone: This sample also contains other DNA sequences that code for the same CDR3. The V gene is TRBV28, the J gene TRBJ1-2; TRBD1 agrees at 12 bases. This CDR3 has 14 residues. Germline-derived CDR1 and CDR2 are MDHEN and SYDVKM. Unmatched junction bases numbered 4, after V lost 4 bases and J lost 7 bases. The CDR3 spells CASSSGQGAGGYTF. The CDR3, as DNA: TGTGCCAGCAGTTCGGGACAGGGGGCGGGTGGCTACACCTTC.

V usage is TRBV2 and J usage is TRBJ2-2; D call uncertain. CDR1 and CDR2 (germline): SNHLY, FYNNEI. V was trimmed by 8 bases and J by 4 bases, leaving 14 bases between them. The CDR3 has 14 residues. CDR3 loop: CASFGPSATGELFF. CDR3 in DNA: TGTGCCAGCTTTGGTCCATCGGCCACCGGGGAGCTGTTTTTT.

The rearrangement uses TRBV4-2 and TRBJ2-1, with 7 bases fitting TRBD2. The CDR3 covers 16 residues. Looked up from germline, CDR1 is LGHNA and CDR2 is YNFKEQ. Trimming removed 1 base from V and 9 bases from J; junction bases left unmatched: 12. The CDR3 bases are TGTGCCAGCAGCCAAGTGAGGGCCTCGGGGGGAGCTGAGCAGTTCTTC. This codes for CASSQVRASGGAEQFF.